Described below is a single T cell receptor beta chain sequence and its context. Antigen specificity is unknown. The sample originates from a study of cytomegalovirus exposure and HLA in healthy donors. Study-wide context: An analysis done earlier identified more than 90 million unique TCR beta sequences from around 180 million T cells.

Trimming removed 4 bases from V and 7 bases from J; junction bases left unmatched: 8. The CDR3 is made up of 14 amino acids. From germline, CDR1 is SGHTA and CDR2 FQGNSA. Findings of the study overall: It was in a later analysis that TCR association rates were seen to vary by HLA locus, highest for DRB1 and lowest for HLA-C. Across donors, presence/absence analyses took sequencing depth to be roughly uniform.

The PCR employed 60 Vbeta primers together with 13 Jbeta primers. Measured with immunoSEQ multiplex PCR; TCRdb has only the in-frame clones, and not every one. Its clone listing holds more than 100,000 clones. The V and J genes are TRBV7-2 and TRBJ1-2; 8 bases are shared with TRBD1. The sequenced sample consisted of PBMCs. The receptor was derived from a man aged 35 to 55 in good health and CMV-seronegative. CDR3 amino acids: CASSSIDRGIGYTF. The CDR3 DNA is TGTGCCAGCAGCTCCATAGACAGGGGAATTGGCTACACCTTC.